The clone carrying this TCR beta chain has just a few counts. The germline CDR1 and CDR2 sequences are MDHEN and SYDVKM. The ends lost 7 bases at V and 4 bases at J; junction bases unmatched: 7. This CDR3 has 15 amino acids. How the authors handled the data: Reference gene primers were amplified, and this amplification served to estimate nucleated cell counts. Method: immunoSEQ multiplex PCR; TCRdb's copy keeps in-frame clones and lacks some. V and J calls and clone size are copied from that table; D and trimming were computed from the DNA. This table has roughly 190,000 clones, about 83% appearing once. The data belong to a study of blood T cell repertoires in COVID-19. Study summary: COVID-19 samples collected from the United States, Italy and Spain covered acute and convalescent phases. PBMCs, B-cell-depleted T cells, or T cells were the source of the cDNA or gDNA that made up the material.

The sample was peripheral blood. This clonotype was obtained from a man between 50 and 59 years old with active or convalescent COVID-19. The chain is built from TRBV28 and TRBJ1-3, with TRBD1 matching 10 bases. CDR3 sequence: CASKGGQGYGNTIYF. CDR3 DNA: TGTGCCAGCAAGGGGGGACAGGGGTACGGAAACACCATATATTTT.